The sample holds many counts of the clone carrying this T cell receptor (beta chain). Its antigen is not known. The data originate from a study of molecular identifiers for immune sequencing clone quantification. Whole-study results and caveats: Detectable among roughly 920,000 naive cells, according to reports, was Jurkat TCR RNA spiked in from one cell.

The CDR3 consists of 13 residues. The V end lost 0 bases, the J end lost 7 bases, and 9 bases lay between the germline ends. The V gene's germline CDR1 is LGHNA and CDR2 YSLEER. TCRdb called the PCR reads again in MiXCR, with one record for every CDR3 protein. The sample shows more than 450,000 distinct CDR3 sequences, about 20% of them seen only once. The rearrangement links TRBV4-3 to TRBJ1-1; D gene uncertain. Sequencing input: naive CD8+ T cells from blood, with Jurkat cell RNA spiked in. Stated subset: FACS-sorted CD8+CD4-CCR7+CD45RA+ naive T cells. This receptor was taken from a human donor in good health. Some libraries in this study had Jurkat cell RNA spiked in. CDR3 sequence reads: CASSQDSGSEAFF. The CDR3 region has the DNA TGCGCCAGCAGCCAAGATAGCGGCAGTGAAGCTTTCTTT.